The sequence of this T cell receptor beta chain was determined in a study of regulatory T cells in long-lasting Graves disease. Arm-PCR of CDR3 regions and iRepertoire HTBI primers were used to build TCR beta libraries. TCRdb called the multiplex PCR reads again in MiXCR, with one record for every CDR3 protein. The sample records hundreds of thousands of distinct CDR3 sequences, about 20% being singletons. This clonotype has more than one count but fewer than ten. Time point defined: persistent/refractory GD, antithyroid drugs over 5 years with positive TRAb. PBMC-derived RNA was used for the TCR library. The CDR3 loop spans 13 amino acids. Germline V gene data show CDR1 as SGHRS and CDR2 as YFSETQ. Trimming left V 5 bases short and J 5 bases short, with 11 bases between.

The rearrangement joins TRBV5-1 to TRBJ2-1; weak D call: TRBD2 (5 bases). The sequences come from peripheral blood mononuclear cells (PBMCs), collected when the disease was refractory, from a patient treated with antithyroid drugs. This TCR derives from a female donor with Graves disease. In DNA form, the CDR3 reads TGCGCCAGCAGTTCCGGGAACCACAATGAGCAGTTCTTC. This encodes CASSSGNHNEQFF.